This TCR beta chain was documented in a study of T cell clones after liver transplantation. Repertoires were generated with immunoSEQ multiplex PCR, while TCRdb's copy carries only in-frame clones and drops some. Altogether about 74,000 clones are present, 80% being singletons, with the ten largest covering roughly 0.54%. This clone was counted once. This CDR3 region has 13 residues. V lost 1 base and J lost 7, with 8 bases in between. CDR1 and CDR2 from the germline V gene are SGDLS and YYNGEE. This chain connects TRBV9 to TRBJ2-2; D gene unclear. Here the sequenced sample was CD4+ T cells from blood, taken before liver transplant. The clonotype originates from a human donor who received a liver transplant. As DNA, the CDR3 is TGTGCCAGCAGCGTATTCCTGGGCGGGGAGCTGTTTTTT. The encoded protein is CASSVFLGGELFF.